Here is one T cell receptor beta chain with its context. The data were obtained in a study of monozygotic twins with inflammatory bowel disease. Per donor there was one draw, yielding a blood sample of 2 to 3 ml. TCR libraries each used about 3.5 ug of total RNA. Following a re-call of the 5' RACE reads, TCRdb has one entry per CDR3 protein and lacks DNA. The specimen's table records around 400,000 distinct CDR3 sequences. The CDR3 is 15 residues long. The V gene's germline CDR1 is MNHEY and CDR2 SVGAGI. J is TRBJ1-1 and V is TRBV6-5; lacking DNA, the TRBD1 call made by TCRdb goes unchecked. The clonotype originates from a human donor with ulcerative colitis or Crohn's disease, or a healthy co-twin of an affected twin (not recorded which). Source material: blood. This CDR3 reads CASSYSTGIGTEAFF.